This TCR beta chain appears in the sequencing data of a study of blood T cells in healthy people across ages. This clonotype has only a few counts. Sample-barcoded 5' priming and a J-beta primer mix drove a second PCR of roughly 6 to 12 cycles. A single record per CDR3 protein comes from TCRdb applying MiXCR to the 5' RACE reads. Among more than 650,000 distinct CDR3 sequences, around a fifth were seen once, and the ten largest hold around 21%. Sequencing was done on a sample of blood. The receptor was derived from a man aged 65 to 85 in good health.

The CDR3 spells CASSQDFRLAGREDTQYF. The CDR3 DNA follows: TGCGCCAGCAGCCAAGATTTCAGGCTAGCGGGACGGGAAGATACGCAGTATTTT. The chain links TRBV4-1 to TRBJ2-3; 9 bases line up with TRBD2. J gave up 5 bases and V 0 bases, and 12 bases lay outside the gene matches. This CDR3 has 18 amino acids. Germline V lookup: CDR1 MGHRA, CDR2 YSYEKL.